The clone carrying this T cell receptor beta chain appeared a single time. Its antigen is as yet unknown. The data originate from a study of shared clonotypes between healthy human individuals. Study outcomes and limitations: Relative to their counterparts shared across all four donors, non-shared clonotypes exhibited diminished generation probabilities. The donor pool, a small one, limited the genetic and exposure-history diversity represented.

Sequencing used immunoSEQ multiplex PCR; TCRdb keeps in-frame clones, though not all of them. Of over a million clones in the sample, roughly 95% were seen once. Each sample came from a Caucasian adult donor living in Nashville, Tennessee. The CDR3 spans 15 residues. Trimming left V 4 bases short and J 10 bases short, with 20 bases between. In germline, CDR1 is SGHDT, CDR2 YYEEEE. The J gene is TRBJ2-2, the V gene TRBV5-6; TRBD1 is a possible D gene (5 bases). This clonotype was sampled from a man under 40 in good health. Material for sequencing was naive CD4+ T cells sorted from blood. The subset is: CD45RA+ positively selected. The CDR3 nucleotides are TGTGCCAGCAGCCCCGTAGGGGTATCCCAGGAGGAGCTGTTTTTT. Protein sequence: CASSPVGVSQEELFF.